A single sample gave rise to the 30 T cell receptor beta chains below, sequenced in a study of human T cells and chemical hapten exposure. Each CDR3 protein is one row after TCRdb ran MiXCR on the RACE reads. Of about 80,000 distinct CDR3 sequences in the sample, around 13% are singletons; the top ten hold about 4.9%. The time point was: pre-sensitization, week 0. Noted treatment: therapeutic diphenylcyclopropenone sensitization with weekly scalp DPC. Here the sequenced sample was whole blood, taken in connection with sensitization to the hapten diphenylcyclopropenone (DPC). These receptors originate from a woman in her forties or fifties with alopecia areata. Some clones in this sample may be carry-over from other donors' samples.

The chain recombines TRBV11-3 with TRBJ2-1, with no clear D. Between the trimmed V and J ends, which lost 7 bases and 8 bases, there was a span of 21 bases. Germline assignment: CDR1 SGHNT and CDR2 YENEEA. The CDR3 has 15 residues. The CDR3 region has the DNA TGTGCCAGCACCCCCCTTAGATTGGAAATCGATGAGCAGTTCTTC. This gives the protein CASTPLRLEIDEQFF.

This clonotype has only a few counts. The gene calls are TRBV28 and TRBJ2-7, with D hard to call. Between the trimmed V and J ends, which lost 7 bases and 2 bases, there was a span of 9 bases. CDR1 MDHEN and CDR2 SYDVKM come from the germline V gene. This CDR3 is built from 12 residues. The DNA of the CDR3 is TGTGCCAGCACAAGCTTCCCCTACGAGCAGTACTTC. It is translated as CASTSFPYEQYF.

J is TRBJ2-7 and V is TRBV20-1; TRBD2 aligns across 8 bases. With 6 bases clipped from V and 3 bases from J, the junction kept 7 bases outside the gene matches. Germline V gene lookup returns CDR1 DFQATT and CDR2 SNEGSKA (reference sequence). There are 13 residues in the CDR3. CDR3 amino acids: CSATGLADYEQYF. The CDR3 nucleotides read TGCAGTGCCACCGGACTAGCTGACTACGAGCAGTACTTC.

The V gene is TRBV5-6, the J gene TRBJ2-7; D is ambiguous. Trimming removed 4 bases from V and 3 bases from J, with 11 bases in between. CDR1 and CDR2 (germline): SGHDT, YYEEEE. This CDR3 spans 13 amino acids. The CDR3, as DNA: TGTGCCAGCAGCCCCGCCTGGGACTACGAGCAGTACTTC. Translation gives CASSPAWDYEQYF.

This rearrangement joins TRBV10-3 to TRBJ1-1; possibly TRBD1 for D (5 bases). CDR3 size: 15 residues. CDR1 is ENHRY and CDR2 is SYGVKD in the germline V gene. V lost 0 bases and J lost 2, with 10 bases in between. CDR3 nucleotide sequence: TGTGCCATCAGTGAGTCAGGGGCTCAAAACACTGAAGCTTTCTTT. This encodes CAISESGAQNTEAFF.

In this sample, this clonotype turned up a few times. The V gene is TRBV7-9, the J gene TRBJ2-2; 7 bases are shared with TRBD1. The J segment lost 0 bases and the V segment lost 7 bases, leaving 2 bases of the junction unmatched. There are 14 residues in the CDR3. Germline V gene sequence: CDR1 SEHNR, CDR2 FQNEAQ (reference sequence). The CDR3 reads CASNGTANTGELFF. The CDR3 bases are TGTGCCAGCAACGGGACAGCGAACACCGGGGAGCTGTTTTTT.

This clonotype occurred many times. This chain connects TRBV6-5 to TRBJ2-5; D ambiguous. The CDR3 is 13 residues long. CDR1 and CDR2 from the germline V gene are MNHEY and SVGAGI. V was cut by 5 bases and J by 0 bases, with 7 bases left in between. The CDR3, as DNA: TGTGCCAGCAGTCCGACCAACCAAGAGACCCAGTACTTC. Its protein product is CASSPTNQETQYF.

The CDR3 region is CSASQLAGGTYFSYNEQFF. As DNA, the CDR3 is TGCAGTGCTAGCCAACTAGCGGGAGGTACATACTTTTCCTACAATGAGCAGTTCTTC. V is TRBV20-1 and J is TRBJ2-1, with TRBD2 identical over 12 bases. J lost 1 base, V lost 3 bases, and 13 bases had no gene match. In germline, CDR1 is DFQATT, CDR2 SNEGSKA (reference sequence). The length of the CDR3 is 19 residues.

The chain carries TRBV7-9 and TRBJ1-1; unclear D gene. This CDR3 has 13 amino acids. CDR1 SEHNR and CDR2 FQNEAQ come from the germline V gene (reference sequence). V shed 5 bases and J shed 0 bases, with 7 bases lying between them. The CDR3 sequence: CASSQIMNTEAFF. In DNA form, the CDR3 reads TGTGCCAGCAGCCAGATCATGAACACTGAAGCTTTCTTT.

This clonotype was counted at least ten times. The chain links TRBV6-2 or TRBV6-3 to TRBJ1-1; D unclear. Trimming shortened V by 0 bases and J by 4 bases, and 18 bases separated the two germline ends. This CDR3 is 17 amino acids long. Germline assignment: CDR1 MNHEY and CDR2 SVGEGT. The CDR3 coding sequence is TGTGCCAGCAGTTACTCTAGGGCAGCTCTAGCAGGCACTGAAGCTTTCTTT. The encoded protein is CASSYSRAALAGTEAFF.

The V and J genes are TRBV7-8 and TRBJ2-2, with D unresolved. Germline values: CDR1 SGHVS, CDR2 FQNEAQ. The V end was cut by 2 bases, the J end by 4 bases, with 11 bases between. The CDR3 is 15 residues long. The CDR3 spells CASSLLLKLTGELFF. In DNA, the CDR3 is TGTGCCAGCAGCTTACTACTAAAACTCACCGGGGAGCTGTTTTTT.

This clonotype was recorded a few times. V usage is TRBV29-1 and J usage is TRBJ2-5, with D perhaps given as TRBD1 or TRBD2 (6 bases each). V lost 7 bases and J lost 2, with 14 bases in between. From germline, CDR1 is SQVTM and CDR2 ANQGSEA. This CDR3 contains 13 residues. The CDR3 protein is CSGRLGGQETQYF. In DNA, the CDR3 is TGCAGCGGCCGACTAGGGGGGCAAGAGACCCAGTACTTC.

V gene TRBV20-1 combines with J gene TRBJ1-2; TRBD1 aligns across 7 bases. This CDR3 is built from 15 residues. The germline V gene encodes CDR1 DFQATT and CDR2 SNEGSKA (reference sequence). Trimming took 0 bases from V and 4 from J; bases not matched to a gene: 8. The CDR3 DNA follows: TGCAGTGCTAGAGATACAACAGGGGCATCCTATGGCTACACCTTC. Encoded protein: CSARDTTGASYGYTF.

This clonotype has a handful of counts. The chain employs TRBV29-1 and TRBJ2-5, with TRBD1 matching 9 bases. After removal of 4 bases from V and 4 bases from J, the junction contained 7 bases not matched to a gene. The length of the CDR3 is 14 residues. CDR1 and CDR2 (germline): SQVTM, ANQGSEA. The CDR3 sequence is CSVGTGGDGETQYF. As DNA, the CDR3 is TGCAGCGTTGGAACAGGGGGCGATGGAGAGACCCAGTACTTC.

This chain's CDR3 is CASSQTGEFPLYGYTF. The CDR3 DNA reads as TGTGCCAGCAGCCAAACAGGGGAATTCCCCCTCTATGGCTACACCTTC. V and J are TRBV3-1 and TRBJ1-2; 7 bases are a match to TRBD1. CDR3 size: 16 residues. Germline V gene data show CDR1 as LGHDT and CDR2 as YNNKEL (reference sequence). With 2 bases clipped from V and 4 bases from J, the junction kept 10 bases outside the gene matches.

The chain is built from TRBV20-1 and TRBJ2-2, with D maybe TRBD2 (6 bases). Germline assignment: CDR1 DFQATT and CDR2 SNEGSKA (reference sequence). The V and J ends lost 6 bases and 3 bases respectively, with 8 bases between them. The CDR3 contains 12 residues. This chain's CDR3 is CSARLDTGELFF. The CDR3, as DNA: TGCAGTGCAAGACTAGACACCGGGGAGCTGTTTTTT.

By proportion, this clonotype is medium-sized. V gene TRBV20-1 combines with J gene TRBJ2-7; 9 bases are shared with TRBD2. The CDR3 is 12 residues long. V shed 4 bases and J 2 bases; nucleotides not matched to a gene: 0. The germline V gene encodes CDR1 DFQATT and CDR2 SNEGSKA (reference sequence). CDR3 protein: CSATSGTYEQYF. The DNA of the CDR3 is TGCAGTGCTACTAGCGGGACCTACGAGCAGTACTTC.

The CDR3 loop reads CASSQGEFVSLNEQFF. CDR3 in DNA: TGTGCCAGCAGCCAAGGGGAGTTCGTAAGTCTCAATGAGCAGTTCTTC. The rearrangement joins TRBV14 to TRBJ2-1; D is perhaps TRBD2 (5 bases). Germline V gene data show CDR1 as SGHDN and CDR2 as FVKESK. The CDR3 is made up of 16 amino acids. V shed 1 base and J shed 6 bases, with 16 bases lying between them.

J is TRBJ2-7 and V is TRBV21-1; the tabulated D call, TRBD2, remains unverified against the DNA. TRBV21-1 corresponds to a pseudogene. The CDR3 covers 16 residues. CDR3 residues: CASSTISGPRYYEQYF. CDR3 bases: TGTGCCAGCAGCACAATTAGCGGGCCCCGATATTACGAGCAGTACTTC.

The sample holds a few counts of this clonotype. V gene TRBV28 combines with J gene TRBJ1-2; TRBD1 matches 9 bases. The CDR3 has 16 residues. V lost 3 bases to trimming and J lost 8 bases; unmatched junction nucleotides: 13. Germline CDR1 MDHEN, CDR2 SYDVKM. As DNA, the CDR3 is TGTGCCAGCAGTTTGGAACAGGGGGCGACGTTATGGGGCTACACCTTC. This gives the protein CASSLEQGATLWGYTF.

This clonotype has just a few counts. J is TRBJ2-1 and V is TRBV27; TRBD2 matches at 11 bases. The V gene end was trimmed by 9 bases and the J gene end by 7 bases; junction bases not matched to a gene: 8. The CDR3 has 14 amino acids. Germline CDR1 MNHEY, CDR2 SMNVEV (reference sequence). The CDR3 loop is CASTPLAGENEQFF. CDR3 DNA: TGTGCCAGTACTCCACTAGCGGGAGAGAATGAGCAGTTCTTC.

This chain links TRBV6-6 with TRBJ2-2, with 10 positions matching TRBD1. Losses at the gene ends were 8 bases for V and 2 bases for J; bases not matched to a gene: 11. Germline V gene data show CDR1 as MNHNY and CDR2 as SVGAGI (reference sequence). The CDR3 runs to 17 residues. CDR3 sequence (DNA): TGTGCCAGCGCCGAGACCGGGACAGGGGTAAACACCGGGGAGCTGTTTTTT. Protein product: CASAETGTGVNTGELFF.

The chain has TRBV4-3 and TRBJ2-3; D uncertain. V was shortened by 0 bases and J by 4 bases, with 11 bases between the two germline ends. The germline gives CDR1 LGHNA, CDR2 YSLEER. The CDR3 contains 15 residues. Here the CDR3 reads CASSQDGRSADTQYF. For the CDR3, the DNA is TGCGCCAGCAGCCAAGATGGAAGGAGCGCAGATACGCAGTATTTT.

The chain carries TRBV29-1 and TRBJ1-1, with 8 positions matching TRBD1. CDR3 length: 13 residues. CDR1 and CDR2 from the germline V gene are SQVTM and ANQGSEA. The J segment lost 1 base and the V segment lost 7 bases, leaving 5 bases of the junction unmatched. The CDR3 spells CSAGTGKNTEAFF. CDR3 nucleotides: TGCAGCGCGGGGACAGGAAAGAACACTGAAGCTTTCTTT.

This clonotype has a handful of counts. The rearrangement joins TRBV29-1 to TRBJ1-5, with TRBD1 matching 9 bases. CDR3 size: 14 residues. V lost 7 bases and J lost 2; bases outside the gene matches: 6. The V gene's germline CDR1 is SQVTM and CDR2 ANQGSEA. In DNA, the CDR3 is TGCAGCGCGATACAGGGGGCTGGCAATCAGCCCCAGCATTTT. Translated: CSAIQGAGNQPQHF.

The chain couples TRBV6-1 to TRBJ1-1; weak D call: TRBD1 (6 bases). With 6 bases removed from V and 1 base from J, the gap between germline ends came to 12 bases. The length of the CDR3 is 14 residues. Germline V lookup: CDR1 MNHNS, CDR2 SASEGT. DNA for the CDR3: TGTGCCAGCAGCTCCCTCAGGGGGAACACTGAAGCTTTCTTT. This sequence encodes CASSSLRGNTEAFF.

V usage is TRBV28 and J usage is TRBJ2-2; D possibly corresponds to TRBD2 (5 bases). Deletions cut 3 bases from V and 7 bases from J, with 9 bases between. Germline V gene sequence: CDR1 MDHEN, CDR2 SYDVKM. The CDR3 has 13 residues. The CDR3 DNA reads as TGTGCCAGCAGTTTGAGGGATTTCGGGGAGCTGTTTTTT. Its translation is CASSLRDFGELFF.

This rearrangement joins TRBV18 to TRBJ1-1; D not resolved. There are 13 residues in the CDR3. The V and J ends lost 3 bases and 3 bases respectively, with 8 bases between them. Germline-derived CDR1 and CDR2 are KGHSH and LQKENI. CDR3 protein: CASSPSSDTEAFF. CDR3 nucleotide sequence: TGTGCCAGCTCACCGTCATCGGACACTGAAGCTTTCTTT.

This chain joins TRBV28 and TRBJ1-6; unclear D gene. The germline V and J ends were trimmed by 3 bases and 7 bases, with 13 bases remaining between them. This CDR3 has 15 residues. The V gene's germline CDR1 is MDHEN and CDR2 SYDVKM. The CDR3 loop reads CASSFGTVKNSPLHF. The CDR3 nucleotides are TGTGCCAGCAGTTTTGGCACGGTGAAAAATTCACCCCTCCACTTT.

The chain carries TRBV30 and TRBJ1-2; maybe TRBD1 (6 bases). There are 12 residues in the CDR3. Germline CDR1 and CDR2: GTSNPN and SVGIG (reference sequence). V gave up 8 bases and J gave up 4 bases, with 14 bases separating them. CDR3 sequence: CAGQGFFYGYTF. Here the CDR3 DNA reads TGTGCCGGTCAGGGGTTTTTCTATGGCTACACCTTC.